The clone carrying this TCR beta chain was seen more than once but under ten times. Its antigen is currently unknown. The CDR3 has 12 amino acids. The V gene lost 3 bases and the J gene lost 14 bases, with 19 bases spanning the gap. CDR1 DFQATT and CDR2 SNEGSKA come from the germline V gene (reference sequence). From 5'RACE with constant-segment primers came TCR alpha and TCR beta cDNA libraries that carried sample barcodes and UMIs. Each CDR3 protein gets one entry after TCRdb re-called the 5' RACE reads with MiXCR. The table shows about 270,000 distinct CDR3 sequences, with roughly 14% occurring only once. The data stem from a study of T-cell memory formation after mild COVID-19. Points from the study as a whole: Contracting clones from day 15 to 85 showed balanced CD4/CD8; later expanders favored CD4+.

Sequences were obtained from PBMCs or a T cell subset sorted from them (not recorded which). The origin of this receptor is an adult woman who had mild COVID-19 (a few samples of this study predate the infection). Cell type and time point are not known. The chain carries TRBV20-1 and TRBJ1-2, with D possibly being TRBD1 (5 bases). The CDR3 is CSARLTGRTVTF. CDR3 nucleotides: TGCAGTGCTAGGTTGACGGGACGGACCGTTACCTTC.